Below, one T cell receptor (beta chain) is given with its context. Trimming took 0 bases from V and 5 from J; bases not matched to a gene: 5. Germline CDR1 and CDR2: LNHNV and YYDKDF (reference sequence). There are 16 residues in the CDR3. The sample belongs to a study of blood T cell repertoires in COVID-19. At the level of the study: The origin of the acute and convalescent COVID-19 samples was the United States, Italy and Spain. Nucleic acid was either cDNA or gDNA, and it came from T cells, B-cell-depleted T cells, or PBMCs.

As processed by the authors: By means of reference gene primer amplification, nucleated cell counts were estimated. The assay was immunoSEQ multiplex PCR, and TCRdb's table has in-frame clones only and misses some. V and J calls and clone size are given by that table; D and trimming were obtained from the DNA. The repertoire holds around 160,000 clones, with 80% to 90% as singletons. This clonotype originated in a man in his 60s with acute or convalescent COVID-19. V is TRBV15 and J is TRBJ1-5; 9 bases are a match to TRBD1. Sequenced material: peripheral blood. In nucleotides, the CDR3 is TGTGCCACCAGCAGAGATCCGGGACAGGGTTATCAGCCCCAGCATTTT. Translated: CATSRDPGQGYQPQHF.